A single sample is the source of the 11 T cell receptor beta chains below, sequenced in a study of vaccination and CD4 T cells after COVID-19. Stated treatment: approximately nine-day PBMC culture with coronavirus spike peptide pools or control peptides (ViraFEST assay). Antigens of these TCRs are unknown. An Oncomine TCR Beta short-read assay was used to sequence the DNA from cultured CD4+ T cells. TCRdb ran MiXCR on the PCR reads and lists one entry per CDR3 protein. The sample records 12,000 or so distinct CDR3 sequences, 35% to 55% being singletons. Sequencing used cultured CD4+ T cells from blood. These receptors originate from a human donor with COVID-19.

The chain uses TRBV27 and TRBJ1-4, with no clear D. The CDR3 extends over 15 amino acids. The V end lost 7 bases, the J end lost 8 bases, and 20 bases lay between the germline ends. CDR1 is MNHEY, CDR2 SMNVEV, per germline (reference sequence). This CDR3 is CASKLLGRRGEKLFF. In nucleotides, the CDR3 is TGTGCCAGCAAGCTACTGGGGAGGAGAGGCGAAAAACTGTTTTTT.

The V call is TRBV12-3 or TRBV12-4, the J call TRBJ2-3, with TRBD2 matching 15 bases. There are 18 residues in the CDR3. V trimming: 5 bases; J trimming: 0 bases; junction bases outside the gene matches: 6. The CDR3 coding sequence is TGTGCCAGCAGTATGGGGACTAGCGGGGGGACCAGCACAGATACGCAGTATTTT. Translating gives CASSMGTSGGTSTDTQYF.

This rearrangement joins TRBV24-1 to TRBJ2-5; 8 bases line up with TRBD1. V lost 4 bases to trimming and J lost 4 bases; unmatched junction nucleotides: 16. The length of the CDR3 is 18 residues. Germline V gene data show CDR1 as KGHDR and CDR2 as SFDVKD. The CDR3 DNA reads TGTGCCACCAGTGAGATGACCGCCAGGACAGGGATAGCAGAGACCCAGTACTTC. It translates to CATSEMTARTGIAETQYF.

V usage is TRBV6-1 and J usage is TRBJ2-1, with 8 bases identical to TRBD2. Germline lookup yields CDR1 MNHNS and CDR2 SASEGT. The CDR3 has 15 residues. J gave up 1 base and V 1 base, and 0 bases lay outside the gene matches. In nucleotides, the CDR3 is TGTGCCAGCAGTGAAGAGCGGGAGTCCTACAATGAGCAGTTCTTC. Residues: CASSEERESYNEQFF.

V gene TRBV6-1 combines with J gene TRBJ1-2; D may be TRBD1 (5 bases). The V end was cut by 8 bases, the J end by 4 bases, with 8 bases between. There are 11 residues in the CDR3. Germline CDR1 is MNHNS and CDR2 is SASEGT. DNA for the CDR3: TGTGCCAGCGGGGGGACCTATGGCTACACCTTC. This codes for CASGGTYGYTF.

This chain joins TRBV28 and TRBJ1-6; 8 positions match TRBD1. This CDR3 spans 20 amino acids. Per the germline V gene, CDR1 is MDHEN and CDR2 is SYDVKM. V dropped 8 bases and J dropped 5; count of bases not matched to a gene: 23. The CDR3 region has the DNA TGTGCCAGCTTGACCTCCCCCGGGACAGGAACGTTTTACAATAATTCACCCCTCCACTTT. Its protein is CASLTSPGTGTFYNNSPLHF.

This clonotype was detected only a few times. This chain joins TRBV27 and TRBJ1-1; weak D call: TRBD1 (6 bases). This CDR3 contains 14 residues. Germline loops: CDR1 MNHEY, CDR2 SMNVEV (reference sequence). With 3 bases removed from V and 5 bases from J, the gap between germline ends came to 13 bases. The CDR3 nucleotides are TGTGCCAGCAGTTTCACAGGGATCAGGACTGAAGCTTTCTTT. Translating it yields CASSFTGIRTEAFF.

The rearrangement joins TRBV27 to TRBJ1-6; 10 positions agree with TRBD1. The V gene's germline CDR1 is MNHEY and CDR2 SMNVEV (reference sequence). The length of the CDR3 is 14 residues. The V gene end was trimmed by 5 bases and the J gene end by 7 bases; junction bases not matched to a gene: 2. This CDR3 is CASSRGQGNSPLHF. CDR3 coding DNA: TGTGCCAGCAGTAGGGGACAGGGGAATTCACCCCTCCACTTT.

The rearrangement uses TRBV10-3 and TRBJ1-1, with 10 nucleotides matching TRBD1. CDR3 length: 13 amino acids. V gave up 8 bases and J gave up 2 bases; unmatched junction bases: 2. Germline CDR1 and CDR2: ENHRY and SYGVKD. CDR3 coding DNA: TGTGCCATCGGGACAGGGGAAAACACTGAAGCTTTCTTT. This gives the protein CAIGTGENTEAFF.

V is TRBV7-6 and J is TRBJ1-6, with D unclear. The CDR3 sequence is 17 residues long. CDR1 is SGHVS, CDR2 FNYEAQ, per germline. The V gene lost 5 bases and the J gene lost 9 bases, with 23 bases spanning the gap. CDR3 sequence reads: CASSALIRGPMGSPLHF. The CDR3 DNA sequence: TGTGCCAGCAGCGCCTTGATCCGAGGCCCAATGGGTTCACCCCTCCACTTT.

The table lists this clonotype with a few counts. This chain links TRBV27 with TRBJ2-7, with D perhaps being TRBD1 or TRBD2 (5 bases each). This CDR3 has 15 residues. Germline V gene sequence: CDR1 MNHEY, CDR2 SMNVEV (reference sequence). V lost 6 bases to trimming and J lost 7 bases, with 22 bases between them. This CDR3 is CASRGSRDPSWEQYF. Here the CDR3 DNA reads TGTGCCAGCAGAGGGTCCCGGGACCCGTCTTGGGAGCAGTACTTC.